Listed below are T cell receptor beta chains from one sample, sequenced in a study of T cell responses to AZD1222 COVID-19 vaccine. Generated by immunoSEQ multiplex PCR, the TCRdb table keeps only in-frame clones and is missing some. The sample consists of about 120,000 clones, 91% of them appearing once. Sequences were derived from peripheral blood, sampled on day 0 of AZD1222 vaccination. Receptors were obtained from an adult in good health. The CDR3 runs from the conserved cysteine through the conserved F or W. D genes are given only for firm matches. The size field is filled for only some rows; it gives once, few, many or a size class.

>TRBV24-1|.|TRBJ1-5|.
CATSDSGRQPQHF
TGTGCCACCAGTGATTCTGGGCGGCAGCCCCAGCATTTT
>TRBV6-5|.|TRBJ1-1|.
CASSKIYGGTEAFF
TGTGCCAGCAGTAAAATCTACGGCGGGACTGAAGCTTTCTTT
>TRBV6-5|.|TRBJ1-1|.
CASNSRQNTEAFF
TGTGCCAGCAACTCGCGGCAGAACACTGAAGCTTTCTTT
>TRBV12-3/TRBV12-4|.|TRBJ1-1|.
CASSLGQGTEAFF
TGTGCCAGCAGTTTAGGGCAGGGCACTGAAGCTTTCTTT
>TRBV27|.|TRBJ1-1|.
CASSTPGAAEAFF
TGTGCCAGCAGTACCCCCGGGGCAGCCGAAGCTTTCTTT
>TRBV27|.|TRBJ1-1|.
CASSATGWRTEAFF
TGTGCCAGCAGCGCAACAGGGTGGCGGACTGAAGCTTTCTTT
>TRBV7-9|.|TRBJ1-1|.
CASSRTGFEAFF
TGTGCCAGCAGCCGCACAGGGTTTGAAGCTTTCTTT
>TRBV27|few|TRBJ2-2|.
CASSLVWGGELFF
TGTGCCAGCAGTTTAGTTTGGGGAGGGGAGCTGTTTTTT
>TRBV5-1|.|TRBJ1-1|TRBD1
CASSLMTGQTEAFF
TGCGCCAGCAGCTTGATGACAGGGCAGACTGAAGCTTTCTTT
>TRBV29-1|.|TRBJ2-7|TRBD1
CSARQGYEQYF
TGCAGCGCGCGACAGGGTTACGAGCAGTACTTC
>TRBV27|.|TRBJ2-1|.
CASSGTGFGDNEQFF
TGTGCCAGCAGTGGTACAGGGTTCGGGGACAATGAGCAGTTCTTC
>TRBV27|.|TRBJ2-2|TRBD2
CASSAPGLAGTGELFF
TGTGCCAGCAGTGCGCCGGGACTAGCGGGTACCGGGGAGCTGTTTTTT
>TRBV18|.|TRBJ1-1|.
CASSDQGYTEAFF
TGTGCCAGCTCAGATCAGGGTTACACTGAAGCTTTCTTT
>TRBV6-1|.|TRBJ1-6|.
CASSEAGADSPLHF
TGTGCCAGCAGTGAAGCAGGGGCGGATTCACCCCTCCACTTT
>TRBV28|.|TRBJ1-1|TRBD1
CASSPTLGQLNTEAFF
TGTGCCAGCAGTCCAACCCTGGGACAGTTGAACACTGAAGCTTTCTTT
>TRBV12-5|once|TRBJ1-2|.
CASGPPGGFNYGYTF
TGTGCTAGTGGCCCCCCTGGGGGTTTCAACTATGGCTACACCTTC
>TRBV12-5|.|TRBJ2-5|TRBD2
CASGPRTSGIQETQYF
TGTGCTAGTGGTCCGAGGACTAGCGGAATCCAAGAGACCCAGTACTTC
>TRBV6-5|.|TRBJ1-1|TRBD1
CASSWGGQGGTEAFF
TGTGCCAGCAGTTGGGGGGGACAGGGTGGCACTGAAGCTTTCTTT
>TRBV6-6|.|TRBJ1-4|TRBD1
CASSFNFGQGGKKLFF
TGTGCCAGCAGTTTTAATTTTGGACAGGGTGGGAAAAAACTGTTTTTT
>TRBV29-1|.|TRBJ2-5|TRBD1
CSVVPRQGWETQYF
TGCAGCGTTGTGCCGAGACAGGGGTGGGAGACCCAGTACTTC
>TRBV12-5|.|TRBJ1-5|TRBD1
CASGWGTGGNQPQHF
TGTGCTAGTGGTTGGGGGACAGGGGGGAATCAGCCCCAGCATTTT
>TRBV12-5|.|TRBJ1-5|.
CASGLDVERRLGQPQHF
TGTGCTAGTGGTTTGGATGTAGAGAGGAGGCTCGGTCAGCCCCAGCATTTT
>TRBV15|.|TRBJ2-7|.
CATSISTTRSTYEQYF
TGTGCCACCAGCATATCCACTACCCGTAGTACCTACGAGCAGTACTTC
>TRBV11-2|.|TRBJ2-1|.
CASSPSRIAEQFF
TGTGCCAGCAGCCCCTCACGGATTGCCGAGCAGTTCTTC
>TRBV7-9|.|TRBJ2-2|.
CASRGKGENTGELFF
TGTGCCAGCCGTGGAAAGGGGGAAAACACCGGGGAGCTGTTTTTT
>TRBV5-6|.|TRBJ1-6|TRBD1
CASSWTGLESPLHF
TGTGCCAGCAGCTGGACAGGCCTTGAGTCACCCCTCCACTTT
>TRBV2|.|TRBJ2-7|TRBD2
CAGGTSGNYEQYF
TGTGCCGGGGGGACTAGCGGGAACTACGAGCAGTACTTC
>TRBV3-1/TRBV3-2|.|TRBJ1-4|.
CASSHRDPNEKLFF
TGTGCCAGCAGCCATCGGGATCCCAATGAAAAACTGTTTTTT
>TRBV5-1|.|TRBJ2-2|TRBD2
CASSPPGLAGGNTGELFF
TGCGCCAGCAGCCCCCCGGGACTAGCGGGAGGGAACACCGGGGAGCTGTTTTTT
>TRBV19|.|TRBJ2-7|.
CASSTRRQAPYEQYF
TGTGCCAGTAGTACCCGCCGACAGGCCCCCTACGAGCAGTACTTC
>TRBV27|once|TRBJ2-1|.
CASSLGAERSSYNEQFF
TGTGCCAGCAGTTTAGGGGCGGAGAGGAGCTCCTACAATGAGCAGTTCTTC
>TRBV30|.|TRBJ1-2|TRBD1
CAWSSTPDRGFGYTF
TGTGCCTGGAGTTCTACCCCGGACAGGGGGTTTGGCTACACCTTC
>TRBV11-2|.|TRBJ1-5|.
CASSSRTGNQPQHF
TGTGCCAGCAGCTCTAGGACGGGCAATCAGCCCCAGCATTTT
>TRBV7-9|.|TRBJ1-6|TRBD1
CASSWDRNNSPLHF
TGTGCCAGCAGCTGGGACAGAAATAATTCACCCCTCCACTTT
>TRBV3-1/TRBV3-2|.|TRBJ1-2|.
CASSQVPGAYGYTF
TGTGCCAGCAGCCAAGTCCCAGGCGCTTATGGCTACACCTTC
>TRBV29-1|.|TRBJ2-7|.
CSVEDLFEQYF
TGCAGCGTTGAAGATCTGTTCGAGCAGTACTTC
>TRBV11-2|.|TRBJ1-1|TRBD1
CASSPRDRGFEAFF
TGTGCCAGCAGCCCGCGGGACAGGGGCTTTGAAGCTTTCTTT
>TRBV30|.|TRBJ2-7|.
CAWKGGFHEQYF
TGTGCCTGGAAAGGGGGTTTCCACGAGCAGTACTTC
>TRBV2|.|TRBJ1-6|.
CAGMGGYNSPLHF
TGTGCCGGAATGGGCGGCTATAATTCACCCCTCCACTTT
>TRBV3-1/TRBV3-2|.|TRBJ1-5|TRBD1
CASSPTGTGDNQPQHF
TGTGCCAGCAGCCCGACCGGGACAGGGGACAATCAGCCCCAGCATTTT
>TRBV19|.|TRBJ2-1|TRBD2
CASSFSGTSGNNEQFF
TGTGCCAGTAGTTTTTCTGGGACTAGCGGAAACAATGAGCAGTTCTTC
>TRBV6-5|.|TRBJ1-2|.
CASRNSDRGYTF
TGTGCCAGCAGGAACTCGGACAGAGGCTACACCTTC
>TRBV9|.|TRBJ2-1|.
CASSMENSYNEQFF
TGTGCCAGCAGCATGGAGAACTCCTACAATGAGCAGTTCTTC
>TRBV28|.|TRBJ1-4|.
CASRPGLEKLFF
TGTGCCAGCAGGCCTGGACTGGAAAAACTGTTTTTT
>TRBV27|few|TRBJ2-2|.
CASSRYTGELFF
TGTGCCAGCAGCCGATACACCGGGGAGCTGTTTTTT
>TRBV27|.|TRBJ2-6|.
CASSPLSGANVLTF
TGTGCCAGCAGTCCCCTCTCTGGGGCCAACGTCCTGACTTTC